A selection of T cell receptor beta chains follows, all from one sample in a study of somatic mutations in cytotoxic T cells in rheumatoid arthritis. Profiling relied on immunoSEQ multiplex PCR, and the TCRdb table lists in-frame clones only, not all of them. The sample carries about 18,000 clones, about 65% recorded once. The sample comprised CD8+ T cells sorted from blood. The receptors were sampled from an adult with rheumatoid arthritis. Both conserved end residues are part of each CDR3. The order of the fields is D gene, V gene, clone size, J gene, CDR3 DNA, CDR3 protein. D genes are given only for firm matches. Expanded clones are given a class, and other clones once, few, many or no size at all.

>TRBD1|TRBV6-6|NA|TRBJ1-5
TGTGCCAGCAGTTACAAGGGGGGACAGGGCATCCAGCCCCAGCATTTT
CASSYKGGQGIQPQHF
>TRBD1|TRBV11-2|medium-sized|TRBJ1-6
TGTGCCAGCAGCTTTGGACAGGCGGTCTCCTATAATTCACCCCTCCACTTT
CASSFGQAVSYNSPLHF
>TRBD1|TRBV29-1|NA|TRBJ2-5
TGCAGCGTTAGAACAGGGGTTCAAGAGACCCAGTACTTC
CSVRTGVQETQYF
>TRBD2|TRBV5-1|NA|TRBJ2-1
TGCGCCAGCAGCTCAAGCGGGGGTTCCTACAATGAGCAGTTCTTC
CASSSSGGSYNEQFF
>NA|TRBV29-1|NA|TRBJ2-7
TGCAGCGGCAGGTCCCCGATCGACTACGAGCAGTACTTC
CSGRSPIDYEQYF
>NA|TRBV5-5|few|TRBJ2-7
TGTGCCAGCAGCTTGGCCTTGGTGGCCTACGAGCAGTACTTC
CASSLALVAYEQYF
>NA|TRBV5-4|NA|TRBJ1-1
TGTGCCAGCAGCCTGGAATACACTGAAGCTTTCTTT
CASSLEYTEAFF
>NA|TRBV19|NA|TRBJ1-5
TGTGCCAGTAGTATCAGGGTCCTCGGTCAGCCCCAGCATTTT
CASSIRVLGQPQHF
>NA|TRBV7-7|few|TRBJ2-3
TGTGCTAGCAGCTTAGGGCTCGCGGGACTTCGGGATACGCAGTATTTT
CASSLGLAGLRDTQYF
>NA|TRBV27|NA|TRBJ2-7
TGTGCCAGCAGGCTCCGGGACTCCGTCTCCTACGAGCAGTACTTC
CASRLRDSVSYEQYF
>NA|TRBV30|NA|TRBJ1-1
TGTGCCTGTCAACTGGGGGGGCACACTGAAGCTTTCTTT
CACQLGGHTEAFF
>NA|TRBV6-5|few|TRBJ2-7
TGTGCCAGCAGTTACTCTAACGACAACGAGCAGTACTTC
CASSYSNDNEQYF
>NA|TRBV7-6|NA|TRBJ2-7
TGTGCCAGCAGCTTAGAACCCTACGAGCAGTACTTC
CASSLEPYEQYF
>NA|TRBV4-1|NA|TRBJ2-7
TGCGCCAGCAGCCAACTCGACTCCTACGAGCAGTACTTC
CASSQLDSYEQYF
>TRBD1|TRBV29-1|few|TRBJ2-3
TGCAGCGTTGAGGGTTGGGGGACAGGGGGAATCACAGATACGCAGTATTTT
CSVEGWGTGGITDTQYF
>NA|TRBV6-6|NA|TRBJ2-7
TGTGCCAGCAGTTACTCGACCAGCGCGTCCTACGAGCAGTACTTC
CASSYSTSASYEQYF
>TRBD1|TRBV30|few|TRBJ2-1
TGTGCCTGGAGGCCCGGGACAGGCGGTGAGCAGTTCTTC
CAWRPGTGGEQFF
>NA|TRBV7-9|NA|TRBJ2-2
TGTGCCAGCAGCTTAGAGTCCTGGAACACCGGGGAGCTGTTTTTT
CASSLESWNTGELFF
>TRBD1|TRBV7-9|NA|TRBJ1-6
TGTGCCAGCAGCCCCGACAGGGTCGGCTATAATTCACCCCTCCACTTT
CASSPDRVGYNSPLHF
>TRBD2|TRBV13|NA|TRBJ2-7
TGTGCCAGCAGCTTAGATCCTAGCGGGGGCTCCTACGAGCAGTACTTC
CASSLDPSGGSYEQYF
>NA|TRBV19|NA|TRBJ2-2
TGTGCCAGTAGTATAGGAGGGCTGGGCACCGGGGAGCTGTTTTTT
CASSIGGLGTGELFF
>NA|TRBV15|NA|TRBJ2-2
TGTGCCACCAGCAGAGAAAGCGGGGAGCTGTTTTTT
CATSRESGELFF
>NA|TRBV28|NA|TRBJ1-1
TGTGCCAGCAGTACCCATGCGAACACTGAAGCTTTCTTT
CASSTHANTEAFF
>NA|TRBV5-1|NA|TRBJ2-3
TGCGCCAGCAGCTTGAATTTGCGCGCAGATACGCAGTATTTT
CASSLNLRADTQYF
>TRBD1|TRBV28|NA|TRBJ1-4
TGTGCCAGCAGTTTCGACAGGGGGACTAATGAAAAACTGTTTTTT
CASSFDRGTNEKLFF
>TRBD1|TRBV9|NA|TRBJ2-3
TGTGCCAGCAGCCCCATGGGACAGCGCCCCACAGATACGCAGTATTTT
CASSPMGQRPTDTQYF
>NA|TRBV10-1|NA|TRBJ2-1
TGCGCCAGCAGAGAAGACAGCCACAATGAGCAGTTCTTC
CASREDSHNEQFF
>TRBD1|TRBV13|NA|TRBJ1-4
TGTGCCAGCAGCCTCAGGGGGCTGGATGAAAAACTGTTTTTT
CASSLRGLDEKLFF
>NA|TRBV19|NA|TRBJ2-5
TGTGCCAGTAGTATATACGTTGGGGAGACCCAGTACTTC
CASSIYVGETQYF
>NA|TRBV6-6|NA|TRBJ2-7
TGTGCCAGCAGTTACTCTCACAGTTACGAGCAGTACTTC
CASSYSHSYEQYF
>NA|TRBV9|NA|TRBJ2-2
TGTGCCAGCAGCGCAGGCACCGGGGAGCTGTTTTTT
CASSAGTGELFF
>TRBD1|TRBV5-6|few|TRBJ2-7
TGTGCCAGCAGCTGGGGACAGAGCTACGAGCAGTACTTC
CASSWGQSYEQYF
>NA|TRBV2|NA|TRBJ2-7
TGTGCCAGCAGTGGGACCGACTCCGGCGAGCAGTACTTC
CASSGTDSGEQYF
>NA|TRBV4-1|NA|TRBJ2-7
TGCGCCAGCAGCCAAGGGGGAGACAGTTACTACGAGCAGTACTTC
CASSQGGDSYYEQYF
>NA|TRBV7-6|NA|TRBJ2-2
TGTGCCAGCAGCTCGGACCGATACACCGGGGAGCTGTTTTTT
CASSSDRYTGELFF
>TRBD2|TRBV7-3|once|TRBJ2-3
TGTGCCAGCAGCCCCGGACTAGCGGTCACAGATACGCAGTATTTT
CASSPGLAVTDTQYF
>TRBD1|TRBV9|NA|TRBJ1-2
TGTGCCAGCGGCGATACCGACAGGGGGCGCAAGGATGGCTACACCTTC
CASGDTDRGRKDGYTF
>NA|TRBV14|NA|TRBJ2-7
TGTGCCAGCAGCCAAGAGGAACTTGGTGGTGTGGACGAGCAGTACTTC
CASSQEELGGVDEQYF
>NA|TRBV19|NA|TRBJ1-1
TGTGCCAGTAGTAGCCGACAGAACACTGAAGCTTTCTTT
CASSSRQNTEAFF